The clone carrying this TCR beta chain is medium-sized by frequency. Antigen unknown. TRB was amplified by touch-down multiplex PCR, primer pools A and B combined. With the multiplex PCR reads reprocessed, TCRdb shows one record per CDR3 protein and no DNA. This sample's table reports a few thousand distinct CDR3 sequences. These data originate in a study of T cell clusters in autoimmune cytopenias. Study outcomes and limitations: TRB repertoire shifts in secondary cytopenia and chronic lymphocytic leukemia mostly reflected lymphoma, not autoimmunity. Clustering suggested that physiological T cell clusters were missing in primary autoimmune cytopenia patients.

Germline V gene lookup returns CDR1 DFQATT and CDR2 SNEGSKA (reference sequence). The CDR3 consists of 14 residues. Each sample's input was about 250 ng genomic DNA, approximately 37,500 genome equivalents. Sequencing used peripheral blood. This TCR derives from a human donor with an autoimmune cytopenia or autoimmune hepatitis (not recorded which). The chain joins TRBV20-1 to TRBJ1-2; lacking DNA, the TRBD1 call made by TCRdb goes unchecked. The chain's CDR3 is CSARSSDRGPGYTF.